This is a list of T cell receptor beta chains from one sample in a study of regulatory T cells in long-lasting Graves disease. TCRdb redid the calling of the multiplex PCR reads with MiXCR, one entry per CDR3 protein. The sample carries 400,000 to 500,000 distinct CDR3 sequences, around a fifth recorded once. Sequencing used peripheral blood mononuclear cells (PBMCs), obtained when the disease was refractory, from a patient treated with antithyroid drugs. Receptors were obtained from a female donor with Graves disease. Both conserved end residues are trimmed from each CDR3. Each record gives: V gene, CDR3 protein.

V: TRBV11-2; CDR3: ASSWGLRGTEAF
V: TRBV6-5; CDR3: ASSWGEIPGRFYNEQF
V: TRBV12-3/TRBV12-4; CDR3: ASSLITATTGELF
V: TRBV7-9; CDR3: ASSSTEGTQNIQY
V: TRBV6-2/TRBV6-3; CDR3: ASSYPPGVETQY
V: TRBV7-9; CDR3: ASSPLLAVFTGELF
V: TRBV27; CDR3: ATHSTGGSYNSPLH
V: TRBV5-1; CDR3: ASSLMPRGDTDTQY
V: TRBV4-1; CDR3: ASSPPGSGRREQF
V: TRBV7-6; CDR3: ASSLLGTGENSPLH
V: TRBV2; CDR3: ASSYSKARNTEAL
V: TRBV7-9; CDR3: ASSLEQGAYGYT
V: TRBV10-3; CDR3: AISRGRDTEAF
V: TRBV4-3; CDR3: ASSQDRGGEKLF
V: TRBV6-5; CDR3: ASSYTGAHQPQH
V: TRBV20-1; CDR3: SAPDRPNIQY
V: TRBV29-1; CDR3: SVVEQFSYEQY
V: TRBV7-2; CDR3: ASSPDSIQY
V: TRBV6-6; CDR3: ASSYSINLAGANTGELF
V: TRBV6-5; CDR3: ASSYSAATNEKLF
V: TRBV19; CDR3: ASSQAGGVREKLF
V: TRBV6-5; CDR3: ASSYSEGNTEAF
V: TRBV29-1; CDR3: SVVGPSTEAF
V: TRBV5-1; CDR3: ASSFSGPTSGANVLT
V: TRBV13; CDR3: ASSTQTGGTEAF
V: TRBV11-2; CDR3: ASSFRTAQETQY
V: TRBV19; CDR3: ASSIPRGGGNSPLH
V: TRBV30; CDR3: AWTAEEWQPQH
V: TRBV4-1; CDR3: ASSAGTLYGYT
V: TRBV9; CDR3: ASSPESTGNTEAF
V: TRBV3-1; CDR3: ASSPRGASYNSPLH
V: TRBV10-1; CDR3: ASRTGRETQY
V: TRBV2; CDR3: ASSEGTGVDYEQY
V: TRBV7-2; CDR3: ASNLRTRETEAF
V: TRBV6-1; CDR3: ASTTGQGSGPLH
V: TRBV29-1; CDR3: SVILGLHGETQY
V: TRBV27; CDR3: ASSFLGGASTEAF
V: TRBV5-1; CDR3: ASSLSPTASYEQY